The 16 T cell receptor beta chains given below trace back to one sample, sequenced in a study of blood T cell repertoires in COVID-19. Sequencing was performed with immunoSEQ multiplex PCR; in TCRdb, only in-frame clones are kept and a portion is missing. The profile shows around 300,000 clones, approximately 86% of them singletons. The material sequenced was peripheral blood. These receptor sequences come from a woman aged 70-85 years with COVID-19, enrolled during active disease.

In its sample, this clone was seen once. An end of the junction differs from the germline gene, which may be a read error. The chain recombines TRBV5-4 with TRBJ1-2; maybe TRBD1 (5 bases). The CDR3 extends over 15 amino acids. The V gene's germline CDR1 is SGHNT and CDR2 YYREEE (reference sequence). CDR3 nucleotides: TGTGCCAGCAGCTTAGGCACAGGTCTTATCCCTCGTGAGCTCTTC. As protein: CASSLGTGLIPRELF.

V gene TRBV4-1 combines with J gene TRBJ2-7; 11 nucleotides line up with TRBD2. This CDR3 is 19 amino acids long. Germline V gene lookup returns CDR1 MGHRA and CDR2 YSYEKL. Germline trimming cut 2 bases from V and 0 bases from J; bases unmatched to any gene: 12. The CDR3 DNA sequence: TGCGCCAGCAGCCAATTCATAACCCCGGGACTAGCGGTCTCCTACGAGCAGTACTTC. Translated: CASSQFITPGLAVSYEQYF.

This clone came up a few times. The CDR3 is CSVEREQGGDTGELFF. The DNA of the CDR3 is TGCAGCGTTGAAAGGGAACAGGGAGGGGACACCGGGGAGCTGTTTTTT. The chain recombines TRBV29-1 with TRBJ2-2; possibly TRBD2 for D (7 bases). Trimming left V 2 bases short and J 3 bases short, with 16 bases between. The CDR3 covers 16 residues. Germline loops: CDR1 SQVTM, CDR2 ANQGSEA.

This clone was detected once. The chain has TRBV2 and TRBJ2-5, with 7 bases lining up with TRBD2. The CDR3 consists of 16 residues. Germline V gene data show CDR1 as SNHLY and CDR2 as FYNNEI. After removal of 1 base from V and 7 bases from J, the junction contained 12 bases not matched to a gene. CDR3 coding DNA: TGTGCCAGCAGTGAAGGGTTTGCGAGGGGCGGGGGGACCCAGTACTTC. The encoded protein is CASSEGFARGGGTQYF.

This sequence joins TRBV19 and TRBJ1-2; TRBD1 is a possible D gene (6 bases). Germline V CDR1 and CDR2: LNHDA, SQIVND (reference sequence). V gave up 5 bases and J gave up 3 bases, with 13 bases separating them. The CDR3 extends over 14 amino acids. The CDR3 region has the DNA TGTGCCAGTAGTCTGCGGGGGCGGGACTATGGCTACACCTTC. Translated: CASSLRGRDYGYTF.

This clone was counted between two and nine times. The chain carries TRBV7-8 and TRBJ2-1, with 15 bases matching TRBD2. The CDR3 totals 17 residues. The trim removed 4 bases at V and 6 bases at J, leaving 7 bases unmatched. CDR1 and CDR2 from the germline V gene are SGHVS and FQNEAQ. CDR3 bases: TGTGCCAGCAGCTCCCCCCGGACTAGCGGGGGGGCCAATGAGCAGTTCTTC. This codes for CASSSPRTSGGANEQFF.

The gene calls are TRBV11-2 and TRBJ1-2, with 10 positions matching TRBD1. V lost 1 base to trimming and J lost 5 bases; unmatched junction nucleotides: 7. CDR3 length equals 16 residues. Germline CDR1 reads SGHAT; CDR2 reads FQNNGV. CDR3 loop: CASSLAGTGAFYGYTF. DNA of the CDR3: TGTGCCAGCAGCTTAGCAGGGACAGGGGCTTTTTATGGCTACACCTTC.

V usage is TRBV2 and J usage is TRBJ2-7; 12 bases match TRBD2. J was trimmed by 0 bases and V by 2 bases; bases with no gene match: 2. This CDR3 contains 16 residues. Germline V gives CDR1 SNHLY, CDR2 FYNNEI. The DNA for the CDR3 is TGTGCCAGCAGTGAACCTAGCGGGGGGGACTCCTACGAGCAGTACTTC. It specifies CASSEPSGGDSYEQYF.

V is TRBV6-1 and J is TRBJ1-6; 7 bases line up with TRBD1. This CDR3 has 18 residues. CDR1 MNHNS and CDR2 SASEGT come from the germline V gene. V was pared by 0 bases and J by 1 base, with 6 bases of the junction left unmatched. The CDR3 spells CASSEAVRGISYNSPLHF. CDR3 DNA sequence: TGTGCCAGCAGTGAAGCGGTCAGGGGGATTTCCTATAATTCACCCCTCCACTTT.

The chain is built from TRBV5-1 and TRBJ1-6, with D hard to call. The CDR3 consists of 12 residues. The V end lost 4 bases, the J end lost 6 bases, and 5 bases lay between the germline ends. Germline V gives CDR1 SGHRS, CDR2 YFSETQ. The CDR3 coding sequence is TGCGCCAGCAGCGAGCCTAATTCACCCCTCCACTTT. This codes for CASSEPNSPLHF.

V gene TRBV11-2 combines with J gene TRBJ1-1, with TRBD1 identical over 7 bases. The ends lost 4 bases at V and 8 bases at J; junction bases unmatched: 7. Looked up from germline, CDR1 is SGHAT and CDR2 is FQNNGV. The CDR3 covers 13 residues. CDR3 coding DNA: TGTGCCAGCAGCTCCGGGACAGACCCCGAAGCTTTCTTT. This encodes CASSSGTDPEAFF.

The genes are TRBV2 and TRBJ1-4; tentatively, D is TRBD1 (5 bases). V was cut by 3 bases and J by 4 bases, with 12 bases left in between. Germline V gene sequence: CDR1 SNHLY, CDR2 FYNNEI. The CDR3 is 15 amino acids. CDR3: CASSDQVRGNEKLFF. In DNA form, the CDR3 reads TGTGCCAGCAGTGACCAGGTTAGGGGTAATGAAAAACTGTTTTTT.

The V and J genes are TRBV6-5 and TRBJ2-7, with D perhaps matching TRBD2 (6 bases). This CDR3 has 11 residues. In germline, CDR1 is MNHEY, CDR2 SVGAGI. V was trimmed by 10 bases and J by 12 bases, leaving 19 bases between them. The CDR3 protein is CATIGGGALYF. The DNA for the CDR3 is TGTGCCACCATTGGTGGCGGGGCCTTGTACTTC.

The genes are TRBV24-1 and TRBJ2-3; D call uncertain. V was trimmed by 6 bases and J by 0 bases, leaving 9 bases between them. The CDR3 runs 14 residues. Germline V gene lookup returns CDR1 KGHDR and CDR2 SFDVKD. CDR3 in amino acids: CATSRSGSTDTQYF. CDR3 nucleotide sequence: TGTGCCACCAGTCGCTCAGGTAGCACAGATACGCAGTATTTT.

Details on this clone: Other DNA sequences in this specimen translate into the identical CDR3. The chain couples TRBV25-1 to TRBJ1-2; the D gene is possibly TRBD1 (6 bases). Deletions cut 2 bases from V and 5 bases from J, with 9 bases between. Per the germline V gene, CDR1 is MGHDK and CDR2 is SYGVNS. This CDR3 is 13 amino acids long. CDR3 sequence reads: CASSEGGLYGYTF. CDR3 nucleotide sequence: TGTGCCAGCAGTGAAGGGGGCCTATATGGCTACACCTTC.

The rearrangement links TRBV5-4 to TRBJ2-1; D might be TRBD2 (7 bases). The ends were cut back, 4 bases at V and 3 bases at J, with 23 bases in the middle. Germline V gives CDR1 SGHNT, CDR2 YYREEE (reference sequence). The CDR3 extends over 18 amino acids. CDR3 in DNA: TGTGCCAGCAGCGGGGGCGGGGTTAGCGGGTTCTACTACAATGAGCAGTTCTTC. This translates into CASSGGGVSGFYYNEQFF.